Listed below are T cell receptor beta chains from one sample, sequenced in a study of CD8 T cells in Susac syndrome. TCRdb recomputed calls from the immunoSEQ multiplex PCR reads with MiXCR, one row per CDR3 protein. The sample has 130,000 or so distinct CDR3 sequences; approximately 79% are singletons. Sequencing input: CD8+ T cells from PBMCs. These receptors came from a human donor with multiple sclerosis. CDR3s include the opening cysteine and the closing phenylalanine or tryptophan. D genes are given only for firm matches. Some rows have no size entry. The others give once, few or many, or a class for an expanded clone.

>TRBD1|13|TRBJ1-4|TRBV2|.
TGTGCCAGCAATCAGGGGGCAAGGGAAAAACTGTTTTTT
CASNQGAREKLFF
>.|13|TRBJ2-1|TRBV7-2|.
TGTGCCAGCAGCTTCGGGACTCTCAATGAGCAGTTCTTC
CASSFGTLNEQFF
>.|15|TRBJ2-5|TRBV9|.
TGTGCCAGCAGCGTAGGGGGTTCCTTTAAAGAGACCCAGTACTTC
CASSVGGSFKETQYF
>.|14|TRBJ1-2|TRBV27|.
TGTGCCAGCAGTTTCATTGGAGGGGTGGAAGGCTACACCTTC
CASSFIGGVEGYTF
>.|17|TRBJ1-5|TRBV11-2|.
TGTGCCAGCAGCTTAGTTGCAGATCCCTATAGCAATCAGCCCCAGCATTTT
CASSLVADPYSNQPQHF
>.|15|TRBJ1-6|TRBV20-1|.
TGCAGTGCTATCCCAACCCCGTTCCGAATTTCACCCCTCCACTTT
CSAIPTPFRISPLHF
>TRBD1|18|TRBJ2-6|TRBV9|.
TGTGCCAGCAGCACCCACGGACAGGGTTGGTCTGGGGCCAACGTCCTGACTTTC
CASSTHGQGWSGANVLTF
>TRBD2|15|TRBJ2-1|TRBV27|.
TGTGCCAGCAGTTTACTAGCGGGAGCTGGCGATGAGCAGTTCTTC
CASSLLAGAGDEQFF
>.|14|TRBJ1-5|TRBV19|once
TGTGCCAGTAGTGCCCAGGGGTTCGGTCAGCCCCAGCATTTT
CASSAQGFGQPQHF
>.|13|TRBJ1-1|TRBV5-4|.
TGTGCCAGCAGCCCCTCGCGGGGGCCTGAAGCTTTCTTT
CASSPSRGPEAFF
>.|14|TRBJ2-5|TRBV11-3|.
TGTGCCAGCAGCTTAACTTTGGTACAAGAGACCCAGTACTTC
CASSLTLVQETQYF
>.|16|TRBJ1-5|TRBV4-1|few
TGCGCCAGCAGCCAAGACTTCGTCAGGCTAAATCAGCCCCAGCATTTT
CASSQDFVRLNQPQHF
>.|11|TRBJ1-1|TRBV2|.
TGTGCCAGCGATCCCGGCACTGAAGCTTTCTTT
CASDPGTEAFF
>.|15|TRBJ1-4|TRBV9|.
TGTGCCAGCAGCGTGGCCCCTGTGGGGGTTGAAAAACTGTTTTTT
CASSVAPVGVEKLFF
>TRBD2|13|TRBJ2-1|TRBV5-6|.
TGTGCCAGCGTCGGGGGGGCCTACAATGAGCAGTTCTTC
CASVGGAYNEQFF
>.|14|TRBJ2-1|TRBV27|.
TGTGCCAGCGCCGCGAACCCAAACTCTGGCGGGCAGTTCTTC
CASAANPNSGGQFF
>.|14|TRBJ1-4|TRBV2|.
TGTGCCAGCAGTGATCGCTCAACTAATGAAAAACTGTTTTTT
CASSDRSTNEKLFF
>.|19|TRBJ2-1|TRBV7-9|.
TGTGCCAGCAGCTTAGATCTCATGGGAACACTGAGCTCCTACAATGAGCAGTTCTTC
CASSLDLMGTLSSYNEQFF
>.|12|TRBJ1-2|TRBV28|few
TGTGCCAGCAGTTTTTGGGGGGGCGGCTACACCTTC
CASSFWGGGYTF
>.|15|TRBJ2-5|TRBV5-6|.
TGTGCCAGCAGCCCGGGACTTGTGTACCAAGAGACCCAGTACTTC
CASSPGLVYQETQYF
>.|13|TRBJ2-1|TRBV5-5|.
TGTGCCAGCAGATTAACAGGCCTCAATGAGCAGTTCTTC
CASRLTGLNEQFF
>.|15|TRBJ2-5|TRBV5-4|once
TGTGCCAGCAGCTTTGCCCTAGTAGCAGGCGAGACCCAGTACTTC
CASSFALVAGETQYF
>.|13|TRBJ1-5|TRBV6-5|.
TGTGCCAGCAGTTATAATAGCAATCAGCCCCAGCATTTT
CASSYNSNQPQHF
>TRBD2|15|TRBJ2-7|TRBV12-3/TRBV12-4|.
TGTGCCAGCAGTAGCGGGAGCCAAGGCTCCTACGAGCAGTACTTC
CASSSGSQGSYEQYF
>.|14|TRBJ2-2|TRBV7-9|.
TGTGCCAGCAGCAGCGTAGGAGATACCGGGGAGCTGTTTTTT
CASSSVGDTGELFF
>TRBD2|19|TRBJ2-3|TRBV7-9|.
TGTGCCAGCAGCGGAAGAGTAGCGGGAGGCCCCATGCGAGCAGATACGCAGTATTTT
CASSGRVAGGPMRADTQYF
>.|13|TRBJ1-2|TRBV6-1|once
TGTGCCAGCAGGGATTTCCCTGGGGATGGCTACACCTTC
CASRDFPGDGYTF
>.|15|TRBJ1-1|TRBV6-5|.
TGTGCCAGCAGTTACTCCAACAGCGGCGGGACTGAAGCTTTCTTT
CASSYSNSGGTEAFF
>TRBD2|16|TRBJ2-7|TRBV5-1|few
TGCGCCAGCAGCCTATGGCCGGGACTAGCGCTCAACGAGCAGTACTTC
CASSLWPGLALNEQYF
>.|15|TRBJ1-2|TRBV7-9|.
TGTGCCAGCAGCTCCCCAGTAGCGGTAAACTATGGCTACACCTTC
CASSSPVAVNYGYTF
>.|14|TRBJ1-5|TRBV9|.
TGTGCCAGCAGCGTAGATAAGAGGCCTCAGCCCCAGCATTTT
CASSVDKRPQPQHF
>.|17|TRBJ1-3|TRBV11-2|.
TGTGCCAGCAGCTTAGATTTTACAGTCTCCTCTGGAAACACCATATATTTT
CASSLDFTVSSGNTIYF
>.|11|TRBJ2-3|TRBV24-1|few
TGTGCCACCAGGGGCACAGATACGCAGTATTTT
CATRGTDTQYF
>.|16|TRBJ2-7|TRBV13|.
TGTGCCAGCAGCTTACGTTGGGACAGCGGGAGCTACGAGCAGTACTTC
CASSLRWDSGSYEQYF
>.|13|TRBJ1-3|TRBV28|.
TGTGCCAGCAGTCCCACTCTTGAAAACACCATATATTTT
CASSPTLENTIYF
>TRBD1|14|TRBJ2-7|TRBV14|.
TGTGCCAGCAGCCAAGTCAGGGGGTCCTACGAGCAGTACTTC
CASSQVRGSYEQYF
>.|15|TRBJ2-3|TRBV5-1|few
TGCGCCAGCAGCTTGCGCTATAGGATGTCAGATACGCAGTATTTT
CASSLRYRMSDTQYF
>.|14|TRBJ1-2|TRBV14|.
TGTGCCAGCAGCCAAGTTGAACAGGGCTATGGCTACACCTTC
CASSQVEQGYGYTF
>TRBD1|16|TRBJ1-4|TRBV24-1|.
TGTGCCACCAGTGAAGCCGGGACAGGGGAGTATGAAAAACTGTTTTTT
CATSEAGTGEYEKLFF
>.|16|TRBJ1-4|TRBV3-1|.
TGTGCCAGCAGCCAAGATAAGGCCCAGCCCCAAGAAAAACTGTTTTTT
CASSQDKAQPQEKLFF
>.|14|TRBJ1-4|TRBV2|.
TGTGCCAGCAGTGAAACGGTTGCGTATGAAAAACTGTTTTTT
CASSETVAYEKLFF
>.|16|TRBJ1-2|TRBV12-3/TRBV12-4|.
TGTGCCAGCAGTTTAGCAAGGTTGAGTTCTTACTATGGCTACACCTTC
CASSLARLSSYYGYTF
>TRBD1|16|TRBJ2-2|TRBV7-9|few
TGTGCCAGCAGGACCGGGACAGGGAAGAACACCGGGGAGCTTTTTTTT
CASRTGTGKNTGELFF
>TRBD1|15|TRBJ2-7|TRBV6-1|few
TGTGCCAGCAAACTGGCAGGGGGCGAGAACTACGAGCAGTACTTC
CASKLAGGENYEQYF
>TRBD1|16|TRBJ1-1|TRBV7-9|once
TGTGCCAGCAGCTTGACAGGGGAAATGTTGAACACTGAAGCTTTCTTT
CASSLTGEMLNTEAFF
>.|14|TRBJ2-7|TRBV27|.
TGTGCCAGCAGTTTCGGGGAGCCCTCCTACGAGCAGTACTTC
CASSFGEPSYEQYF
>.|16|TRBJ2-1|TRBV7-8|.
TGTGCCAGCAGCTTAGCGAGGGGGGCGCCCCGCAATGAGCAGTTCTTC
CASSLARGAPRNEQFF
>.|12|TRBJ1-1|TRBV19|.
TGTGCCAGTAGCCAGGGTATCGCTGAAGCTTTCTTT
CASSQGIAEAFF
>.|11|TRBJ1-2|TRBV2|.
TGTGCCAGCAATCTGATAAGTGGCTACACCTTC
CASNLISGYTF
>.|15|TRBJ2-6|TRBV9|once
TGTGCCAGCAGCGTCAGGGGCTCTGGGGCCAACGTCCTGACTTTC
CASSVRGSGANVLTF
>.|17|TRBJ2-2|TRBV12-3/TRBV12-4|.
TGTGCCAGCAGTTTTGCCAGGCCTGAGGGAAACACCGGGGAGCTGTTTTTT
CASSFARPEGNTGELFF
>.|16|TRBJ2-7|TRBV5-6|few
TGTGCCAGCAGCTTGAGGGGGGGCCTGGCCCTTTACGAGCAGTACTTC
CASSLRGGLALYEQYF
>.|15|TRBJ2-4|TRBV11-2|.
TGTGCCAGCAGCTTACAACGGGGTTTTAAAAACATTCAGTACTTC
CASSLQRGFKNIQYF
>TRBD2|14|TRBJ2-2|TRBV6-6|.
TGTGCCAGCTGGACGGGGGGGCATGCCGGGGAGCTGTTTTTT
CASWTGGHAGELFF
>.|13|TRBJ1-2|TRBV9|.
TGTGCCAGCAGCGTAGCTCAGGGTTGGGGCTACACCTTC
CASSVAQGWGYTF
>TRBD1|14|TRBJ1-2|TRBV20-1|.
TGCAGTGCTAGAGATACAGGGGTTGGGTATGGCTACACCTTC
CSARDTGVGYGYTF
>.|13|TRBJ2-3|TRBV27|.
TGTGCCAGCAGTTTATACGGAACAGATACGCAGTATTTT
CASSLYGTDTQYF
>TRBD1|14|TRBJ1-2|TRBV19|.
TGTGCCGCCGGGACAGCATCTCCTAACTATGGCTACACCTTC
CAAGTASPNYGYTF
>.|12|TRBJ1-1|TRBV29-1|.
TGCAGCTCCGACGGGGGGTTCACTGAAGCTTTCTTT
CSSDGGFTEAFF
>.|12|TRBJ1-1|TRBV20-1|.
TGCAGTCCTCTGCGGGGGAACACTGAAGCTTTCTTT
CSPLRGNTEAFF